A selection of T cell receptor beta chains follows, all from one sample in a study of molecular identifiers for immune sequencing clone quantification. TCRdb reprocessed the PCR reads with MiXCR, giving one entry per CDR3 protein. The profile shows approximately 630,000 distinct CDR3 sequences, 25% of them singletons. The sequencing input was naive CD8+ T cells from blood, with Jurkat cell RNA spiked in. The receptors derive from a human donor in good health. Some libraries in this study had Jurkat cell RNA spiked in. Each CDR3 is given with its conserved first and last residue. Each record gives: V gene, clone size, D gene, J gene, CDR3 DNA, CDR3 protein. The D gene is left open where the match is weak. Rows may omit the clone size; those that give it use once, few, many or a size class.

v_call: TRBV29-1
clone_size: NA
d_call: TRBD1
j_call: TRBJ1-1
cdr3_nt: TGCAGCGCAAAGGGGACAGGGGATTTAATGAACACTGGAGCTTGCTTT
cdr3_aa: CSAKGTGDLMNTGACF

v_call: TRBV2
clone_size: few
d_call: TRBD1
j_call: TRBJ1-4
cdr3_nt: TGTGCCAGCAGCAGGGGGGAAAAACTGTTTTTT
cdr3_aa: CASSRGEKLFF

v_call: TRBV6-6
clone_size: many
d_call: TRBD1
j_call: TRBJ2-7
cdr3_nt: TGTGCCAGCAGTTTCCGGGACAGTCGAGAAGAGCAGTACTTC
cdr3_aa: CASSFRDSREEQYF

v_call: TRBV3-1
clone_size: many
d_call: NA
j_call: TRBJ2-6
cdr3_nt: TGTGCCAGCAGCCAAGAAAGGGGGAGCAGGGCTGGGGCCAACGTCCTGACTTTC
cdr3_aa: CASSQERGSRAGANVLTF

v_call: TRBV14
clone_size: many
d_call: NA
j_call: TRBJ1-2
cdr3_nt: TGTGCCAGCAGCCAAGTTGGTTCACGTTTCTATGGCTACACCTTC
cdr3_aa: CASSQVGSRFYGYTF

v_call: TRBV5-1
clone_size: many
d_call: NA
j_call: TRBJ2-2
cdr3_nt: TGCGCCAGCAGCTTGGGTTTCGGGACCGGGGAGCTGTTTTTT
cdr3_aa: CASSLGFGTGELFF

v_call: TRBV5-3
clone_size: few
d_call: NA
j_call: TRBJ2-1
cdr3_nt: TGTGCCAGCAGCTTTCCAGGGGTCTACAATGAGCAGTTCTTC
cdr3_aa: CASSFPGVYNEQFF

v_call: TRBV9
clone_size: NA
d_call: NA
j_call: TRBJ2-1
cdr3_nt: TGTGCCAGCAGCGGTTACACCGGGACTGAGTTGGGTGAGCAGTTCTTC
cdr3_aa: CASSGYTGTELGEQFF

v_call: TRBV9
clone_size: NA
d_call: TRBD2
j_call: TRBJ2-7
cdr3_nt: TGTGCCAGCAGCGTAGCTAGCGGGTCCTACGAGCAGTACTTC
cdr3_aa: CASSVASGSYEQYF

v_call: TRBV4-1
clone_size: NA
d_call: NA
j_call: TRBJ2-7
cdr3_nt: TGCGCCAGCAGCCCCGGGCCAAGCCCGACCTACGAGCAGTACTTC
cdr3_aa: CASSPGPSPTYEQYF

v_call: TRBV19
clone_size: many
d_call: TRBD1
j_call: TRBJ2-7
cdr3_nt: TGTGCCAGTAGCCCCGGACAGGGATCTTTGGACGAGCAGTACTTC
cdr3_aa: CASSPGQGSLDEQYF

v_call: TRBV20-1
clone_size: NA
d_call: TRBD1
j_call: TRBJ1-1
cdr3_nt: TGCGGTGCTAGCCGACAGGGCGTTGAAGCTTTCTTT
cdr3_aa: CGASRQGVEAFF

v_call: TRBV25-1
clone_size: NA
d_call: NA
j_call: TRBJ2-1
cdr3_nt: TGTGCCAGCAGTGAAACACCAGCCGGTGGGGATGAGCAGTTCTTC
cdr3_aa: CASSETPAGGDEQFF

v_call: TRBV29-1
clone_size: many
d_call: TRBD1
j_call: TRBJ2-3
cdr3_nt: TGCAGCGCAGGGGGTGGAGGACAGGCCTCAGATACGCAGTATTTT
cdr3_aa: CSAGGGGQASDTQYF

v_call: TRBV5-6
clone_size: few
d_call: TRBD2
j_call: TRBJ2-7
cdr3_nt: TGTGCCAGCACCTATGGGGGGAGGGCAGCCTACGGGCAGTACTTC
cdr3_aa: CASTYGGRAAYGQYF

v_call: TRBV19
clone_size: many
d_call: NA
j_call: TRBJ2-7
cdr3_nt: TGTGCCAGTAGCCCGATCCTCCGGGGAACCTACGAGCAGTACTTC
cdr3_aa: CASSPILRGTYEQYF

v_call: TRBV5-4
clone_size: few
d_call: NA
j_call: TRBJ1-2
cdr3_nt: TGTGCCAGCAGCCCAGGGGACTACTATGGCTACACCTTC
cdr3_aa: CASSPGDYYGYTF

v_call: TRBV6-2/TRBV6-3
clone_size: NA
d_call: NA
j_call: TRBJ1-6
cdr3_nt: TGTGCCAGCAGTTACGGACAAAGCCCCACGACACCCCTCCACTTT
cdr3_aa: CASSYGQSPTTPLHF

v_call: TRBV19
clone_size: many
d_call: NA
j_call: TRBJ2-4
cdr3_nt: TGTGCCAGTAGTATCCTAGCCAAAAACATTCAGTACTTC
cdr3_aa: CASSILAKNIQYF

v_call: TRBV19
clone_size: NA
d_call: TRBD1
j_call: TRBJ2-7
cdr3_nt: TGTGCCAGTAGTATGGGACAGGGAGGGGCCTACGAGCAGTACTTC
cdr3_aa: CASSMGQGGAYEQYF

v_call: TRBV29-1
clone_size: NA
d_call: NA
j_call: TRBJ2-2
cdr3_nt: TGCAGCGTTGATGGACAGAGGACCGGGGAGCTGTTTTTT
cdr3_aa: CSVDGQRTGELFF

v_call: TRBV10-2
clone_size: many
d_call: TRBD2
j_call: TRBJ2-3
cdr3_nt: TGCGCCAGCAGTGATTCTAGCGGGGATACGCAGTATTTT
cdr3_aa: CASSDSSGDTQYF

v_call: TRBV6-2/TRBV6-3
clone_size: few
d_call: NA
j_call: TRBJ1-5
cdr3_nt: TGTGCCAGCAGAGGCGCCTACGAGGACCAGCCCCAGCATTTT
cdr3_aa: CASRGAYEDQPQHF

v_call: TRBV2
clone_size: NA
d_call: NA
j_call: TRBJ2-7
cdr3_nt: TGTGCCAGCAGTGAAGCGTCGGGATGGAGTGGATACGAGCAGTACTTC
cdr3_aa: CASSEASGWSGYEQYF